The 9 T cell receptor beta chains listed next were all sequenced from one sample in a study of shared clonotypes between healthy human individuals. Assay: immunoSEQ multiplex PCR; the TCRdb copy retains only in-frame clones and omits some. The sample has over 2 million clones; approximately 95% are singletons. Naive CD8 cells were CD45RO-negative, positively selected for CCR7, excluding terminally differentiated effector memory CD45RA+ cells. The sequenced sample consisted of naive CD8+ T cells sorted from blood. All receptors derive from a man between 18 and 35 years old in good health.

This chain joins TRBV27 and TRBJ1-5, with 10 bases lining up with TRBD1. Per germline, CDR1 MNHEY and CDR2 SMNVEV (reference sequence). Trimming cost V 0 bases and J 8 bases; bases outside gene matches: 4. CDR3 length equals 15 residues. CDR3 loop: CASSLSGQGGEPQHF. The DNA of the CDR3 is TGTGCCAGCAGTTTATCCGGACAGGGGGGCGAGCCCCAGCATTTT.

The CDR3 reads CASSLGLSSTSTDTQYF. DNA for the CDR3: TGTGCCAGCAGCTTGGGGCTATCCAGTACTAGCACAGATACGCAGTATTTT. The chain links TRBV5-4 to TRBJ2-3, with no clear D. Germline lookup yields CDR1 SGHNT and CDR2 YYREEE (reference sequence). The CDR3 sequence is 17 residues long. V gave up 0 bases and J gave up 0 bases, with 14 bases separating them.

V is TRBV2 and J is TRBJ1-5; 7 bases align to TRBD1. The junction had 23 bases not matched to a gene; V was cut back by 6 bases and J by 6 bases. Looked up from germline, CDR1 is SNHLY and CDR2 is FYNNEI. The CDR3 has 19 amino acids. The CDR3 is CASRGGGQWRLGPSQPQHF. Written as DNA, the CDR3 is TGTGCCAGCAGGGGCGGGGGACAGTGGCGTTTGGGGCCCAGTCAGCCCCAGCATTTT.

CDR3: CASSPSSSYNEQFF. The CDR3 nucleotides are TGTGCCAGCTCACCATCTAGCTCCTACAATGAGCAGTTCTTC. V gene TRBV18 combines with J gene TRBJ2-1; D is ambiguous. Trimming shortened V by 2 bases and J by 0 bases, and 5 bases separated the two germline ends. Germline V gene data show CDR1 as KGHSH and CDR2 as LQKENI. The CDR3 is 14 amino acids.

The chain joins TRBV9 to TRBJ2-7; D may correspond to TRBD1 or TRBD2 (6 bases each). V dropped 0 bases and J dropped 7 bases, with 11 bases sitting between them. Germline V gives CDR1 SGDLS, CDR2 YYNGEE. The CDR3 loop spans 13 amino acids. CDR3 region: CASSVVEGGEQYF. The CDR3 nucleotides are TGTGCCAGCAGCGTAGTCGAGGGGGGAGAGCAGTACTTC.

CDR3 residues: CASSQDSGDLYGYTF. CDR3 nucleotide sequence: TGTGCCAGCAGCCAAGATTCCGGGGACCTCTATGGCTACACCTTC. The chain links TRBV14 to TRBJ1-2, with D maybe TRBD1 (5 bases). Germline CDR1 and CDR2: SGHDN and FVKESK. The CDR3 totals 15 residues. The V and J ends lost 0 bases and 4 bases respectively, with 12 bases between them.

The chain joins TRBV6-6 to TRBJ1-1, with 8 positions matching TRBD1. Germline V lookup: CDR1 MNHNY, CDR2 SVGAGI (reference sequence). Unmatched junction bases numbered 9, after V lost 0 bases and J lost 6 bases. The CDR3 is 16 residues long. This CDR3 is CASSYSADREGAEAFF. Written as DNA, the CDR3 is TGTGCCAGCAGTTACTCGGCGGACAGGGAGGGGGCTGAAGCTTTCTTT.

The chain has TRBV7-2 and TRBJ2-5, with D unresolved. The CDR3 is 13 residues long. In germline, CDR1 is SGHTA, CDR2 FQGNSA. Trimming pared 3 bases from V and 1 base from J, leaving 6 bases between. The CDR3 coding sequence is TGTGCCAGCAGCTTTCTCCTCCAAGAGACCCAGTACTTC. Protein product: CASSFLLQETQYF. Variable domain in full (rest from reference TRBV7-2 and TRBJ2-5): GAGVSQSPSNKVTEKGKDVELRCDPISGHTALYWYRQSLGQGLEFLIYFQGNSAPDKSGLPSDRFSAERTGGSVSTLTIQRTQQEDSAVYLCASSFLLQETQYFGPGTRLLVL.

This chain links TRBV7-8 with TRBJ1-2, with 7 bases fitting TRBD1. Trimming took 1 base from V and 4 from J; bases not matched to a gene: 3. This CDR3 contains 14 residues. Germline CDR1 SGHVS, CDR2 FQNEAQ. CDR3 region: CASSLEGQTYGYTF. The CDR3 DNA is TGTGCCAGCAGCTTAGAGGGACAGACCTATGGCTACACCTTC.